This T cell receptor (beta chain) was retrieved from a study of PD-L1 blockade in urothelial cancer. Whole-study results and caveats: Patients who had durable benefit saw their tumor-associated blood clones expand more at 3 weeks.

Repertoires were generated with immunoSEQ multiplex PCR, while TCRdb's copy carries only in-frame clones and drops some. The profile shows around 45,000 clones, approximately 90% of them singletons. About this clone: Its antigen is not known.

Germline CDR1 and CDR2: SEHNR and FQNEAQ (reference sequence). CDR3 length equals 15 residues. V lost 1 base, J lost 1 base, and 10 bases lay in between. The source is a man older than 75 with urothelial cancer. Specimen: PBMCs, collected around atezolizumab (anti-PD-L1) treatment. The chain links TRBV7-9 to TRBJ2-5; a possible D gene is TRBD1 (6 bases). The CDR3: CASSLGGHLQETQYF. Written as DNA, the CDR3 is TGTGCCAGCAGCTTAGGGGGACACCTCCAAGAGACCCAGTACTTC.